This T cell receptor (beta chain) was sequenced for a study of shared clonotypes between healthy human individuals (dated by TCRdb to 2020 to 2022). Regarding the research as a whole: The cohort included three men and a couple of women between 18 and 49 years of age. For each donor, CD4 naive and CD4 memory were each run on three plates, CD8 naive on two plates, and CD8 memory on one plate. Leukapheresis yielded between about 0.9 and 9 billion PBMCs per donor. Libraries were prepared and TCR repertoires were sequenced by different laboratories using diverse techniques, in order to increase sequencing depth and limit assay-specific biases. Blood TCR repertoires of about 5 healthy adults were deeply sequenced to estimate repertoire size and the extent of clonotype sharing between individuals. Beyond this particular receptor, the publication reports: Even with the large sequencing depth, rarefaction of the sorted-subset datasets indicated that sequencing was incomplete. Because the study included only a small number of donors, the genetic and exposure-history diversity represented was limited. Sampling was restricted to blood, and TCR repertoires in tissue are likely to differ from TCR repertoires in blood. Across a few donors, approximately 5% of naive CD4, approximately 3.6% of naive CD8, 2.3% of memory CD4, and 0.4% to 0.45% of memory CD8 clonotypes were shared. Pairwise subsampling led to the expectation that sequencing depth would affect the degree of clonotype sharing among donors. Naive subsets generally had larger estimated clonotype richness than memory subsets did. Compared with non-shared clonotypes, clonotypes shared by all four sorted-subset donors had higher generation probabilities.

V loses 0 bases, J loses 5 bases, and the germline ends lie 14 bases apart. The germline V gene sets CDR1 to SGHTA and CDR2 to FQGNSA. Including cysteine and phenylalanine, the CDR3 has 16 amino acids. Only the CDR3 portion is preserved as DNA: 48 bases, with reading frame beginning at the first base. Worth noting for this clone: This clone's antigen is unknown. Base qualities are not recorded, but no much larger clone differs from it by a single base.

Donors were healthy HIV-negative adults with no recently reported acute infections or vaccinations. Every donor was a Caucasian adult living in Nashville, Tennessee, USA. Magnetic negative selection was used to enrich CD4+ T cells, after which naive cells were positively selected on CD45RA and the negative fraction became the memory subset. Blood was collected by leukapheresis, and PBMCs were isolated by Ficoll-Histopaque density gradient centrifugation and then cryopreserved in liquid nitrogen vapor phase. Analytical flow cytometry was used to check the purity and quantity of every magnetically sorted T cell population. From each sorted fraction, genomic DNA was isolated and quantified by UV absorbance on a Nanodrop 2000c. Using the deep immunoSEQ assay, TCR CDR3 regions were amplified from genomic DNA by multiplex PCR. Extracted genomic DNA from each cell subset was distributed evenly across all wells of several immunoSEQ 96-well plates, and each plate was treated as a replicate. For sorted subsets, each replicate PCR was loaded with approximately 190 ng genomic DNA, equivalent to about 30,000 T cell genomes. Purified libraries were quantified with a Qubit 3.0 fluorometer, sized on a Bioanalyzer 2100, and re-quantified with the KAPA Library Quantification kit. Every immunoSEQ 96-well plate was sequenced on a dedicated single-read 150-cycle Illumina NextSeq 550 flow cell. Per the authors' processing: Because the immunoSEQ output held only junctional sequences and lacked quality scores, the filtering could not match the filtering applied to full-length reads. To assign V/J genes and CDR3, sequences were annotated against IMGT germline references using PyIR, a Python wrapper for IgBLAST v1.9. Reads were removed for weak V/J assignments (E-value above 1e-6), missing CDR3, stop codons, out-of-frame junctions, or ambiguous translated residues. V3J clonotypes were defined as sequences sharing the same inferred V gene, J gene, and CDR3 amino acid sequence. Percentage overlap between repertoires was calculated by dividing the number of shared unique clonotypes by the size of the smaller repertoire. Repertoire richness was assessed with RTK rarefaction, the Chao1 estimator, and Recon v2.1 estimates of unobserved clonotypes. Generation probabilities for all TCRbeta clonotypes obtained by the gDNA method from a few donors were computed using OLGA. TCRdb provides this immuneACCESS table in a form limited to in-frame rearrangements. Some clones are lacking; in checked studies, under half of them reflect an unresolved V gene, and why the rest are absent is not known. V and J calls and clone size are as listed in that table; D and trimming were resolved from the DNA. Here the sample has more than 1.2 million clones; approximately 98.5% occur a single time. The ten largest clones represent about 0.34% of the sample.

The source of this sequence is a man aged 30 to 39 in good health. The chain is made from TRBV7-2 and TRBJ2-1, with no reliable assignment of the D segment. The sample comprised naive CD4+ T cells sorted from blood. The cell subset or site label of this sample denotes: CD45RA+ positively selected. CDR3 sequence: CASSLASAANNNEQFF. The base sequence is TGTGCCAGCAGCTTAGCTTCGGCTGCGAATAACAATGAGCAGTTCTTC.